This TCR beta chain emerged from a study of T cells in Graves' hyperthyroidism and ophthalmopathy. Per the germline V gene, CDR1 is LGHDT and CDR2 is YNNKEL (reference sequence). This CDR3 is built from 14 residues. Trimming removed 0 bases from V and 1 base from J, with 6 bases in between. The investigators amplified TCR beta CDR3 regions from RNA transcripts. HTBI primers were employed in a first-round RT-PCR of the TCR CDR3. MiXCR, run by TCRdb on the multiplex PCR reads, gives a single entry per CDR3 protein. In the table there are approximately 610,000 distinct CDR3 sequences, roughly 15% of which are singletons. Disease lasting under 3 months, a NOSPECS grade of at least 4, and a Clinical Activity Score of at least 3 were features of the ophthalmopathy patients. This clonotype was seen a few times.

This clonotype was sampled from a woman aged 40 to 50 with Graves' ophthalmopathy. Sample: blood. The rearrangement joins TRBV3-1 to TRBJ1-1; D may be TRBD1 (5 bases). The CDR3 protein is CASSQEGANTEAFF. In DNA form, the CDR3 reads TGTGCCAGCAGCCAAGAAGGGGCGAACACTGAAGCTTTCTTT.